This T cell receptor (beta chain) was obtained from a study of read filtering for tumor transcriptome and immune sequencing. Whole-study findings and limits: The sorted CD138-negative fraction was a mixed bone marrow immune population, not purified T cells. RNA-seq captured clonotypes less deeply and reliably than IR-seq.

Germline V gives CDR1 SNHLY, CDR2 FYNNEI. The ends were cut back, 1 base at V and 5 bases at J, with 5 bases in the middle. The CDR3 extends over 12 amino acids. Molecular barcoded adaptors covering alpha/delta and beta/gamma chains were used on around 370 ng RNA. TCRdb re-called the reads with MiXCR, one entry per CDR3 protein. The table shows about 6,000 distinct CDR3 sequences, with roughly a quarter occurring only once. In its sample, this clonotype was seen many times. The antigen is not known. Sampling of bone marrow took place during active disease in every patient. Source material: a population of CD138-negative cells sorted from bone marrow. The chain combines TRBV2 with TRBJ1-1; D gene unclear. This clonotype was sampled from a donor over 35 with multiple myeloma. As DNA, the CDR3 is TGTGCCAGCAGTGAAGTTAGGACTGAAGCTTTCTTT. Translated: CASSEVRTEAFF.